This is a list of T cell receptor beta chains from one sample in a study of blood T cell repertoires in COVID-19. Generated by immunoSEQ multiplex PCR, the TCRdb table keeps only in-frame clones and is missing some. The repertoire holds more than 300,000 clones, with around 90% as singletons. The sample comprised peripheral blood. These receptors were taken from a woman in her 40s with COVID-19, enrolled during active disease. Both conserved end residues are part of each CDR3. Fields, in order: V gene, D gene, clone size, J gene, CDR3 protein. The D gene is left open where the match is weak. A clone size is listed for some rows: how often the clone was seen (once, few, many), or a class if it is expanded.

v_call: TRBV5-1
d_call: TRBD1
clone_size: NA
j_call: TRBJ1-1
cdr3_aa: CASSLWTGGAEAFF

v_call: TRBV7-2
d_call: TRBD2
clone_size: once
j_call: TRBJ2-2
cdr3_aa: CASSLVGGRAGELFF

v_call: TRBV25-1
d_call: NA
clone_size: NA
j_call: TRBJ2-2
cdr3_aa: CASSGRTTGRARELFF

v_call: TRBV6-5
d_call: NA
clone_size: NA
j_call: TRBJ1-3
cdr3_aa: CASSYRESGNTIYF

v_call: TRBV4-3
d_call: TRBD1
clone_size: NA
j_call: TRBJ1-4
cdr3_aa: CASSQVLGTGGAADEKLFF

v_call: TRBV2
d_call: TRBD1
clone_size: NA
j_call: TRBJ1-1
cdr3_aa: CASTPGGNRPLAFF

v_call: TRBV9
d_call: TRBD2
clone_size: NA
j_call: TRBJ2-3
cdr3_aa: CASSVASGGRTDTQYF

v_call: TRBV6-1
d_call: NA
clone_size: NA
j_call: TRBJ2-3
cdr3_aa: CASSEIGENTQYF

v_call: TRBV18
d_call: NA
clone_size: NA
j_call: TRBJ2-1
cdr3_aa: CASSLGSARSYNEQFF

v_call: TRBV29-1
d_call: TRBD1
clone_size: few
j_call: TRBJ2-1
cdr3_aa: CSVEFGTGDFYNEQFF

v_call: TRBV28
d_call: TRBD1
clone_size: NA
j_call: TRBJ2-7
cdr3_aa: CASSPSGQGARVDEQYF

v_call: TRBV7-2
d_call: NA
clone_size: once
j_call: TRBJ1-2
cdr3_aa: CASSERGVWGYTF

v_call: TRBV6-4
d_call: TRBD1
clone_size: NA
j_call: TRBJ1-2
cdr3_aa: CASSDPPTGGNYGYTF

v_call: TRBV7-9
d_call: TRBD1
clone_size: NA
j_call: TRBJ2-1
cdr3_aa: CASSQDRAPYNEQFF

v_call: TRBV3-1/TRBV3-2
d_call: TRBD2
clone_size: NA
j_call: TRBJ2-2
cdr3_aa: CASSQGSGGVNGELFF

v_call: TRBV6-1
d_call: TRBD2
clone_size: NA
j_call: TRBJ2-7
cdr3_aa: CASSEGLAGYEQYF

v_call: TRBV7-9
d_call: NA
clone_size: NA
j_call: TRBJ1-3
cdr3_aa: CASSGGRPGKKLNTIYF

v_call: TRBV5-1
d_call: NA
clone_size: NA
j_call: TRBJ1-1
cdr3_aa: CASSLARGGTGGTEAFF

v_call: TRBV18
d_call: NA
clone_size: NA
j_call: TRBJ1-4
cdr3_aa: CASSPGGEKLFF

v_call: TRBV3-1/TRBV3-2
d_call: NA
clone_size: NA
j_call: TRBJ1-6
cdr3_aa: CASSQDGSLSNSPLHF

v_call: TRBV5-4
d_call: NA
clone_size: NA
j_call: TRBJ2-5
cdr3_aa: CASRMGEQETQYF

v_call: TRBV7-2
d_call: NA
clone_size: NA
j_call: TRBJ1-2
cdr3_aa: CASSLDNGLTNYGYTF

v_call: TRBV4-3
d_call: TRBD1
clone_size: NA
j_call: TRBJ1-3
cdr3_aa: CASSQFLQGDSGNTIYF

v_call: TRBV10-3
d_call: NA
clone_size: NA
j_call: TRBJ1-4
cdr3_aa: CAIRNNLDEKLFF

v_call: TRBV6-2/TRBV6-3
d_call: NA
clone_size: once
j_call: TRBJ2-1
cdr3_aa: CASTPGGGTGSKFF

v_call: TRBV30
d_call: NA
clone_size: NA
j_call: TRBJ2-1
cdr3_aa: CAWSRDSYNEQFF

v_call: TRBV6-1
d_call: TRBD2
clone_size: NA
j_call: TRBJ2-1
cdr3_aa: CASSAGLAGGYNEQFF

v_call: TRBV5-1
d_call: NA
clone_size: NA
j_call: TRBJ2-5
cdr3_aa: CASSVSTVGETQYF

v_call: TRBV10-3
d_call: NA
clone_size: NA
j_call: TRBJ1-5
cdr3_aa: CAIRKQEDQPQHF

v_call: TRBV28
d_call: NA
clone_size: NA
j_call: TRBJ1-2
cdr3_aa: CASSLRTPYGYTF

v_call: TRBV14
d_call: NA
clone_size: NA
j_call: TRBJ1-1
cdr3_aa: CASSSFMGAEAFF

v_call: TRBV7-2
d_call: TRBD2
clone_size: NA
j_call: TRBJ2-1
cdr3_aa: CASSHTSGGSYNEQFF

v_call: TRBV7-2
d_call: NA
clone_size: NA
j_call: TRBJ2-5
cdr3_aa: CASSLYSQETQYF

v_call: TRBV7-2
d_call: TRBD1
clone_size: NA
j_call: TRBJ2-7
cdr3_aa: CASSLGQGAGEQYF

v_call: TRBV6-2/TRBV6-3
d_call: TRBD1
clone_size: NA
j_call: TRBJ1-4
cdr3_aa: CASSYSWDREYEKLFF

v_call: TRBV21-1
d_call: NA
clone_size: NA
j_call: TRBJ1-4
cdr3_aa: CATRRGCGVEKLFF

v_call: TRBV5-5
d_call: TRBD1
clone_size: once
j_call: TRBJ2-7
cdr3_aa: CASSLTGQGSWEQYF

v_call: TRBV19
d_call: NA
clone_size: NA
j_call: TRBJ1-5
cdr3_aa: CASTGRVGGGSNQPQHF

v_call: TRBV5-4
d_call: NA
clone_size: once
j_call: TRBJ2-3
cdr3_aa: CASSLEGGPTDTQYF

v_call: TRBV11-1
d_call: TRBD1
clone_size: NA
j_call: TRBJ2-3
cdr3_aa: CASSFRQGATDTQYF

v_call: TRBV27
d_call: NA
clone_size: few
j_call: TRBJ1-2
cdr3_aa: CAREWAGKAGYGYTF

v_call: TRBV4-1
d_call: TRBD1
clone_size: NA
j_call: TRBJ1-2
cdr3_aa: CASSQGTGMGYTF

v_call: TRBV6-6
d_call: NA
clone_size: NA
j_call: TRBJ1-1
cdr3_aa: CASTSLTEAFF

v_call: TRBV28
d_call: NA
clone_size: few
j_call: TRBJ1-3
cdr3_aa: CASIPSWGGTGNTIYF

v_call: TRBV5-1
d_call: NA
clone_size: NA
j_call: TRBJ2-1
cdr3_aa: CASSLAGLQMGEQFF

v_call: TRBV19
d_call: TRBD2
clone_size: NA
j_call: TRBJ2-3
cdr3_aa: CASSIPSGGVTDTQYF

v_call: TRBV7-3
d_call: TRBD2
clone_size: NA
j_call: TRBJ2-1
cdr3_aa: CASSLLAGGYNEQFF

v_call: TRBV25-1
d_call: TRBD1
clone_size: few
j_call: TRBJ1-6
cdr3_aa: CASSETGESGSPLHF

v_call: TRBV7-3
d_call: TRBD2
clone_size: once
j_call: TRBJ2-5
cdr3_aa: CASSSGLGVIQYF

v_call: TRBV9
d_call: TRBD1
clone_size: NA
j_call: TRBJ1-4
cdr3_aa: CASSLGTGTTNEKLFF

v_call: TRBV6-2/TRBV6-3
d_call: NA
clone_size: once
j_call: TRBJ2-1
cdr3_aa: CASSSAAYNEQFF

v_call: TRBV9
d_call: TRBD1
clone_size: few
j_call: TRBJ1-6
cdr3_aa: CASSALGGPSPLHF

v_call: TRBV5-6
d_call: NA
clone_size: NA
j_call: TRBJ2-2
cdr3_aa: CASSLRRKNTGELFF

v_call: TRBV30
d_call: TRBD1
clone_size: NA
j_call: TRBJ1-2
cdr3_aa: CAWSAGQGTVYGYTF

v_call: TRBV19
d_call: TRBD1
clone_size: NA
j_call: TRBJ2-7
cdr3_aa: CASSATGTGLWEQYF

v_call: TRBV9
d_call: NA
clone_size: NA
j_call: TRBJ2-3
cdr3_aa: CASSAQGLANTDTQYF

v_call: TRBV24-1
d_call: TRBD2
clone_size: NA
j_call: TRBJ2-1
cdr3_aa: CATSDLPRGDDNEQFF

v_call: TRBV19
d_call: NA
clone_size: NA
j_call: TRBJ1-5
cdr3_aa: CASSMMGQANQPQHF

v_call: TRBV7-3
d_call: NA
clone_size: NA
j_call: TRBJ1-2
cdr3_aa: CASSGKQGDHYGYTF